Below, 8 T cell receptor beta chains from the same sample are listed, as sequenced in a study of vaccination and CD4 T cells after COVID-19 (dated by TCRdb to between 2021 and 2024). Library prep was done by PCR. This sample was sequenced with an Illumina iSeq 100. TCR sequencing of DNA from cultured CD4+ T cells used the Oncomine TCR Beta short-read assay at the Johns Hopkins FTIC core. TCRdb itself trimmed the public reads at Q25 with fastp, ran MiXCR and retained productive beta chains. One record per CDR3 amino acid sequence lists the most common genes and DNA. Within this sample are about 11,000 distinct CDR3 sequences, with about 60% of them counted one time only. The top ten hold around 9.9% of the sample. Which antigens these TCRs recognize remains unknown. The sample's treatment or condition, from its label and the paper: approximately 11-day PBMC culture with coronavirus spike peptide pools or control peptides (ViraFEST assay).

The sequencing sample was made of CD4+ T cells from blood, cultured in vitro. The receptors were gathered from a human donor who had recovered from COVID-19.

The chain employs TRBV7-8 and TRBJ2-3; 8 bases fit TRBD1. The CDR3 has 14 residues. Losses at the gene ends were 6 bases for V and 4 bases for J; bases not matched to a gene: 6. Per germline, CDR1 SGHVS and CDR2 FQNEAQ. CDR3 sequence (DNA): TGTGCCAGCAGGCAGAGACAGGGGCCAGATACGCAGTATTTT. This codes for CASRQRQGPDTQYF.

This clonotype was seen more than once but under ten times. This chain uses TRBV6-1 with TRBJ1-6; 10 bases line up with TRBD1. The CDR3 sequence is 16 residues long. J was trimmed by 3 bases and V by 6 bases; bases with no gene match: 5. Looked up from germline, CDR1 is MNHNS and CDR2 is SASEGT. CDR3 amino acids: CASRSGTGDYNSPLHF. In DNA form, the CDR3 reads TGTGCCAGCAGGTCCGGGACAGGGGACTATAATTCACCCCTCCACTTT.

This rearrangement joins TRBV4-2 to TRBJ1-5, with D possibly being TRBD1 (6 bases). CDR1 and CDR2 (germline): LGHNA, YNFKEQ. The CDR3 consists of 18 residues. Trimming shortened V by 0 bases and J by 1 base, and 16 bases separated the two germline ends. CDR3 amino acids: CASSQDQEGGGSNQPQHF. In nucleotides, the CDR3 is TGTGCCAGCAGCCAAGATCAGGAGGGAGGGGGGAGCAATCAGCCCCAGCATTTT.

The chain links TRBV14 to TRBJ2-7, with TRBD1 identical over 9 bases. Germline CDR1 is SGHDN and CDR2 is FVKESK. Trimming took 0 bases from V and 12 from J; bases not matched to a gene: 6. The CDR3 has 13 residues. In DNA form, the CDR3 reads TGTGCCAGCAGCCAAGAACTAGGGACAGGGAGGTACTTC. The encoded protein is CASSQELGTGRYF.

This chain uses TRBV5-1 with TRBJ1-2; 8 nucleotides align to TRBD1. V lost 4 bases to trimming and J lost 7 bases; unmatched junction nucleotides: 12. Germline CDR1 is SGHRS and CDR2 is YFSETQ. The CDR3 is 15 amino acids. The DNA of the CDR3 is TGCGCCAGCAGCGCGGGGCAGGGGGCTGGGGGTGGCTACACCTTC. Translating it yields CASSAGQGAGGGYTF.

This chain uses TRBV6-4 with TRBJ1-6; D not resolved. Germline lookup yields CDR1 MRHNA and CDR2 SNTAGT. This CDR3 is built from 14 residues. Trimming pared 3 bases from V and 8 bases from J, leaving 11 bases between. The CDR3 region is CASSEVAGDSPLHF. CDR3 nucleotide sequence: TGTGCCAGCAGTGAGGTGGCAGGAGATTCACCCCTCCACTTT.

The chain combines TRBV3-1 with TRBJ1-5; no clear D gene. The CDR3 contains 13 residues. Trimming took off 3 bases at V and 5 bases at J, with 8 bases between the two ends. Per germline, CDR1 LGHDT and CDR2 YNNKEL (reference sequence). CDR3 in DNA: TGTGCCAGCAGCCAGGCTAGGGATCAGCCCCAGCATTTT. Encoded protein: CASSQARDQPQHF.

In this sample, this clonotype turned up once. The chain uses TRBV28 and TRBJ1-1; no firm D call. CDR3 size: 12 residues. The germline V and J ends were trimmed by 4 bases and 8 bases, with 11 bases remaining between them. Per the germline V gene, CDR1 is MDHEN and CDR2 is SYDVKM. DNA for the CDR3: TGTGCCAGCAGTTCAACCACGTCCGAAGCTTTCTTT. This gives the protein CASSSTTSEAFF.